The clone carrying this T cell receptor beta chain was counted ten times or more. Its antigen is unidentified. Authors' analysis steps: Each library had roughly 2.2 to 4 million CDR3 reads and about 90,000 to nearly 500,000 clonotypes. TCRdb used MiXCR to reprocess the 5' RACE reads, holding one entry per CDR3 protein. TCRdb, not the authors, supplied the V and J calls. The table shows a few hundred thousand distinct CDR3 sequences, with more than 25% occurring only once. Likely shared infections and vaccines: all three twin pairs were reared together. The data originate from a study of identical twins' blood T cells. Study-level findings and limits: Each donor's most abundant TCRbeta clonotypes shared more CDR3 sequences with her twin than unrelated donors. V gene usage reportedly matched far better within twin pairs than unrelated donors.

The germline CDR1 and CDR2 sequences are MNHEY and SVGEGT. After removal of 0 bases from V and 10 bases from J, the junction contained 1 base not matched to a gene. The length of the CDR3 is 15 residues. The source material was PBMCs. The clonotype was recovered from a woman aged 18-49 years in good health. This chain uses TRBV6-2 or TRBV6-3 with TRBJ1-6; 12 positions agree with TRBD1. The CDR3 is CASSYSGTGGSPLHF. CDR3 DNA sequence: TGTGCCAGCAGTTACTCCGGGACAGGGGGCTCACCCCTCCACTTT.